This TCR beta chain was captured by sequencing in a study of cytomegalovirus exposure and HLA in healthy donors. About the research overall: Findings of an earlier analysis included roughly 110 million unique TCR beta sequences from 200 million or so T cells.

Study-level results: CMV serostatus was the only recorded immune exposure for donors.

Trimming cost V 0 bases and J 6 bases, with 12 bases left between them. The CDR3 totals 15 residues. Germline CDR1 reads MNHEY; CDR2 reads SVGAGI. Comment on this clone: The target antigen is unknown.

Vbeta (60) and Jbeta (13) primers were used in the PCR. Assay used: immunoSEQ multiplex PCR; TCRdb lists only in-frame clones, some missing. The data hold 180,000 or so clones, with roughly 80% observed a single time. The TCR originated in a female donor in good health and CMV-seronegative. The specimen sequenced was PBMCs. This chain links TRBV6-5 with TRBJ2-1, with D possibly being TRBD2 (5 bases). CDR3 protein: CASSYSKEGPNEQFF. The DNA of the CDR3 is TGTGCCAGCAGTTACTCGAAAGAGGGTCCCAATGAGCAGTTCTTC.